One T cell receptor (beta chain) is described in this entry. This CDR3 fails to terminate in the conserved phenylalanine or tryptophan, so it likely reflects a read error. TCRdb analysed the PCR reads with MiXCR anew, one entry per CDR3 protein. The sample shows some 9,300 distinct CDR3 sequences, around a third of them seen only once. This sample was included in a study of immune characterization of retroperitoneal liposarcoma. The germline V and J ends were trimmed by 7 bases and 7 bases, with 20 bases remaining between them. This CDR3 is built from 15 residues. CDR1 is SGHTA and CDR2 is FQGNSA in the germline V gene.

What was sequenced was tumor tissue. This sequence originates from a male donor with retroperitoneal liposarcoma. This chain connects TRBV7-2 to TRBJ2-1; a possible D gene is TRBD2 (5 bases). The CDR3 sequence: CASTGKASSRNEQFS. In nucleotides, the CDR3 is TGTGCCAGCACCGGGAAGGCTTCAAGTCGAAATGAGCAGTTCTCC.